One sample yielded the 27 T cell receptor beta chains listed below, sequenced in a study of identifying expanded T cells in peripheral blood. Data came from immunoSEQ multiplex PCR; TCRdb stores just in-frame clones and leaves some out. The sample carries more than 85,000 clones, about 91% recorded once. The sample comprised blood. These receptor sequences come from a person aged 18-70 years in good health.

The chain carries TRBV5-1 and TRBJ2-5; D is possibly TRBD1 (5 bases). The ends were cut back, 4 bases at V and 1 base at J, with 11 bases in the middle. The CDR3 extends over 14 amino acids. Germline values: CDR1 SGHRS, CDR2 YFSETQ. The DNA of the CDR3 is TGCGCCAGCAGCCCGAATGACAGCCAAGAGACCCAGTACTTC. This translates into CASSPNDSQETQYF. Complete variable domain (other parts from reference TRBV5-1 and TRBJ2-5): KAGVTQTPRYLIKTRGQQVTLSCSPISGHRSVSWYQQTPGQGLQFLFEYFSETQRNKGNFPGRFSGRQFSNSRSEMNVSTLELGDSALYLCASSPNDSQETQYFGPGTRLLVL.

DNA of the CDR3: TGTGCCAGCAGCTTAGCGTTTGGGGCGGGTACTGAAGCTTTCTTT. Its protein is CASSLAFGAGTEAFF. The V and J genes are TRBV7-2 and TRBJ1-1; TRBD1 is a possible D gene (5 bases). CDR1 is SGHTA, CDR2 FQGNSA, per germline. The CDR3 consists of 15 residues. Trimming pared 0 bases from V and 5 bases from J, leaving 13 bases between.

The gene calls are TRBV5-4 and TRBJ2-1; 9 bases match TRBD2. The CDR3 loop spans 16 amino acids. V shed 0 bases and J 8 bases; nucleotides not matched to a gene: 9. CDR1 and CDR2 (germline): SGHNT, YYREEE (reference sequence). The CDR3 DNA is TGTGCCAGCAGCTTGGGAGGCGGGGGGGCATCGTATGAGCAGTTCTTC. Residues: CASSLGGGGASYEQFF. Based on the CDR3 plus reference TRBV5-4 and TRBJ2-1, the full variable domain is ETGVTQSPTHLIKTRGQQVTLRCSSQSGHNTVSWYQQALGQGPQFIFQYYREEENGRGNFPPRFSGLQFPNYSSELNVNALELDDSALYLCASSLGGGGASYEQFFGPGTRLTVL.

The CDR3, as DNA: TGTGCCAGCAGCATCAACCCCGCTAGCTCCTACAATGAGCAGTTCTTC. Amino acids: CASSINPASSYNEQFF. This sequence joins TRBV9 and TRBJ2-1; D uncertain. Per germline, CDR1 SGDLS and CDR2 YYNGEE. Trimming removed 4 bases from V and 0 bases from J, with 14 bases in between. The CDR3 runs 16 residues.

The chain uses TRBV4-1 and TRBJ1-1, with TRBD1 matching over 7 bases. Germline values: CDR1 MGHRA, CDR2 YSYEKL. With 4 bases clipped from V and 4 bases from J, the junction kept 6 bases outside the gene matches. The CDR3 has 14 amino acids. DNA of the CDR3: TGCGCCAGCAGCCCCCGACAGGGACCCACTGAAGCTTTCTTT. It translates to CASSPRQGPTEAFF.

This clone was counted a few times. The chain uses TRBV18 and TRBJ2-5, with 8 positions matching TRBD1. Germline assignment: CDR1 KGHSH and CDR2 LQKENI. The CDR3 contains 15 residues. V shed 4 bases and J 5 bases; nucleotides not matched to a gene: 9. The CDR3 loop is CASSLNSDRVETQYF. The CDR3 region has the DNA TGTGCCAGCTCACTAAACTCGGACAGGGTCGAGACCCAGTACTTC. Combining the CDR3 with reference TRBV18 and TRBJ2-5 gives the whole variable domain NAGVMQNPRHLVRRRGQEARLRCSPMKGHSHVYWYRQLPEEGLKFMVYLQKENIIDESGMPKERFSAEFPKEGPSILRIQQVVRGDSAAYFCASSLNSDRVETQYFGPGTRLLVL.

This sequence joins TRBV5-4 and TRBJ2-6, with D possibly called TRBD1 or TRBD2 (6 bases each). V lost 1 base to trimming and J lost 4 bases, with 12 bases between them. Germline lookup yields CDR1 SGHNT and CDR2 YYREEE (reference sequence). This CDR3 is 16 amino acids long. The CDR3: CASSLSGGPGANVLTF. CDR3 DNA sequence: TGTGCCAGCAGCTTGTCCGGGGGCCCAGGGGCCAACGTCCTGACTTTC.

This clone was counted once. The chain has TRBV7-3 and TRBJ2-7, with TRBD2 matching 9 bases. Germline V gives CDR1 SGHTA, CDR2 FQGTGA. V shed 11 bases and J 5 bases; nucleotides not matched to a gene: 10. This CDR3 region has 13 residues. Here the CDR3 DNA reads TGTGCCTCCGCCGCGGGAGGGGGAAACGAGCAGTACTTC. This gives the protein CASAAGGGNEQYF.

The chain is built from TRBV7-8 and TRBJ2-1; TRBD2 matches 9 bases. V shed 5 bases and J 9 bases; nucleotides not matched to a gene: 8. Germline CDR1 reads SGHVS; CDR2 reads FQNEAQ. The CDR3 is 14 residues long. The CDR3 reads CASSGIAGVSEQFF. The CDR3, as DNA: TGTGCCAGCAGCGGGATAGCGGGAGTCAGTGAGCAGTTCTTC.

This rearrangement joins TRBV7-8 to TRBJ2-1; possible D gene TRBD2, 6 bases. The germline V and J ends were trimmed by 2 bases and 4 bases, with 12 bases remaining between them. There are 15 residues in the CDR3. CDR1 SGHVS and CDR2 FQNEAQ come from the germline V gene. This CDR3 reads CASSLPALAYNEQFF. CDR3 coding DNA: TGTGCCAGCAGCTTACCAGCGCTAGCGTACAATGAGCAGTTCTTC.

This chain links TRBV7-8 with TRBJ1-1; D uncertain. The V gene lost 0 bases and the J gene lost 1 base, with 6 bases spanning the gap. CDR3 length: 14 amino acids. Looked up from germline, CDR1 is SGHVS and CDR2 is FQNEAQ. CDR3 sequence (DNA): TGTGCCAGCAGCTTAGCTGGGTCGAACACTGAAGCTTTCTTT. Its protein is CASSLAGSNTEAFF. The full variable domain, with the rest looked up from reference TRBV7-8 and TRBJ1-1, is GAGVSQSPRYKVAKRGQDVALRCDPISGHVSLFWYQQALGQGPEFLTYFQNEAQLDKSGLPSDRFFAERPEGSVSTLKIQRTQQEDSAVYLCASSLAGSNTEAFFGQGTRLTVV.

V is TRBV2 and J is TRBJ2-2; the match to TRBD2 covers 11 bases. CDR3 length: 16 residues. V shed 6 bases, J shed 8 bases, and the junction held 11 bases outside the gene matches. The germline V gene has CDR1 SNHLY and CDR2 FYNNEI. The CDR3 spells CASSVGLAAPLGELFF. The CDR3 nucleotides are TGTGCCAGCAGCGTGGGACTAGCGGCCCCTTTAGGGGAGCTGTTTTTT.

The rearrangement joins TRBV2 to TRBJ2-7, with a tentative D call TRBD2 (5 bases). Germline-derived CDR1 and CDR2 are SNHLY and FYNNEI. Trimming cost V 8 bases and J 0 bases, with 17 bases left between them. This CDR3 is 15 amino acids long. The CDR3 sequence is CASLYRAESSYEQYF. The CDR3 coding sequence is TGTGCCAGCCTCTACAGAGCGGAGAGCTCCTACGAGCAGTACTTC.

The CDR3 protein is CASSPRTVWNEKLFF. In DNA form, the CDR3 reads TGTGCCAGCTCGCCAAGGACAGTTTGGAATGAAAAACTGTTTTTT. The chain recombines TRBV18 with TRBJ1-4, with D possibly matching TRBD1 (6 bases). The V gene's germline CDR1 is KGHSH and CDR2 LQKENI. The CDR3 consists of 15 residues. V lost 6 bases and J 5 bases, leaving 16 bases between the germline ends.

This chain joins TRBV11-2 and TRBJ2-7; D unclear. The V end was cut by 3 bases, the J end by 0 bases, with 3 bases between. CDR3 length: 12 residues. CDR1 is SGHAT, CDR2 FQNNGV, per germline. The CDR3 here is CASSFISYEQYF. DNA for the CDR3: TGTGCCAGCAGCTTCATCTCCTACGAGCAGTACTTC. Variable domain in full (rest from reference TRBV11-2 and TRBJ2-7): EAGVAQSPRYKIIEKRQSVAFWCNPISGHATLYWYQQILGQGPKLLIQFQNNGVVDDSQLPKDRFSAERLKGVDSTLKIQPAKLEDSAVYLCASSFISYEQYFGPGTRLTVT.

The gene calls are TRBV11-2 and TRBJ1-1; 7 nucleotides match TRBD1. The CDR3 loop spans 15 amino acids. Unmatched junction bases numbered 5, after V lost 3 bases and J lost 1 base. Germline V gene sequence: CDR1 SGHAT, CDR2 FQNNGV. The CDR3 DNA sequence: TGTGCCAGCAGCTTCCGGACAGGTAGGAACACTGAAGCTTTCTTT. This translates into CASSFRTGRNTEAFF. Using reference TRBV11-2 and TRBJ1-1 for the parts outside the CDR3, the full variable domain is EAGVAQSPRYKIIEKRQSVAFWCNPISGHATLYWYQQILGQGPKLLIQFQNNGVVDDSQLPKDRFSAERLKGVDSTLKIQPAKLEDSAVYLCASSFRTGRNTEAFFGQGTRLTVV.

The V and J genes are TRBV28 and TRBJ2-7; 8 nucleotides match TRBD1. The length of the CDR3 is 13 residues. Germline V lookup: CDR1 MDHEN, CDR2 SYDVKM. J was trimmed by 1 base and V by 8 bases; bases with no gene match: 4. Written as DNA, the CDR3 is TGTGCCAGCGGGACAGGTTTTTCCTACGAGCAGTACTTC. It yields the protein CASGTGFSYEQYF.

The V call is TRBV4-1, the J call TRBJ2-7, with 7 nucleotides matching TRBD2. The CDR3 is 16 amino acids. CDR1 is MGHRA and CDR2 is YSYEKL in the germline V gene. Trimming took 0 bases from V and 2 from J; bases not matched to a gene: 7. The CDR3 bases are TGCGCCAGCAGCCAAGACTCTAGCGGAGGGGCCTACGAGCAGTACTTC. It yields the protein CASSQDSSGGAYEQYF.

This chain uses TRBV28 with TRBJ1-1, with D possibly TRBD1 on 5 matching bases. This CDR3 spans 13 amino acids. Trimming stripped 5 bases from V and 8 bases from J, with 15 bases between. CDR1 and CDR2 (germline): MDHEN, SYDVKM. The CDR3 reads CASSRSFGAEAFF. The CDR3 DNA reads as TGTGCCAGCAGTCGCTCCTTCGGGGCAGAAGCTTTCTTT.

This clone was detected once. Other DNA variants within this sample encode the same CDR3. This sequence joins TRBV5-1 and TRBJ2-3; 8 nucleotides match TRBD1. The CDR3 is 15 residues long. Germline trimming cut 4 bases from V and 0 bases from J; bases unmatched to any gene: 4. Germline V lookup: CDR1 SGHRS, CDR2 YFSETQ. The CDR3 is CASSTTGGSTDTQYF. The DNA of the CDR3 is TGCGCCAGCAGCACTACAGGGGGGAGCACAGATACGCAGTATTTT.

The V gene is TRBV27, the J gene TRBJ1-6, with a tentative D call TRBD1 (5 bases). Germline V gene data show CDR1 as MNHEY and CDR2 as SMNVEV (reference sequence). Trimming cost V 3 bases and J 5 bases, with 8 bases left between them. This CDR3 region has 14 residues. DNA of the CDR3: TGTGCCAGCAGTTTGGGGGAGAATAATTCACCCCTCCACTTT. Amino acids: CASSLGENNSPLHF.

This clone occurred a few times. The chain recombines TRBV30 with TRBJ1-6; TRBD1 aligns across 9 bases. The CDR3 extends over 13 amino acids. The V gene's germline CDR1 is GTSNPN and CDR2 SVGIG (reference sequence). Germline trimming cut 5 bases from V and 10 bases from J; bases unmatched to any gene: 6. CDR3 sequence (DNA): TGTGCCTGGTCCGGGACAGGGCGATCACCCCTCCACTTT. This translates into CAWSGTGRSPLHF.

V gene TRBV19 combines with J gene TRBJ1-6; 7 bases are a match to TRBD1. This CDR3 is built from 14 residues. V lost 5 bases to trimming and J lost 5 bases; unmatched junction nucleotides: 3. Germline CDR1 and CDR2: LNHDA and SQIVND (reference sequence). The CDR3 is CASSRTGDNSPLHF. The CDR3 nucleotides are TGTGCCAGTAGTCGTACAGGGGATAATTCACCCCTCCACTTT.

The chain employs TRBV7-9 and TRBJ1-4, with D uncertain. Germline-derived CDR1 and CDR2 are SEHNR and FQNEAQ (reference sequence). This CDR3 is built from 15 residues. The V and J ends lost 3 bases and 3 bases respectively, with 11 bases between them. CDR3: CASSFYLGSNEKLFF. In DNA form, the CDR3 reads TGTGCCAGCAGCTTCTACCTAGGTTCTAATGAAAAACTGTTTTTT. Supplemented by reference TRBV7-9 and TRBJ1-4, the full variable domain reads DTGVSQNPRHKITKRGQNVTFRCDPISEHNRLYWYRQTLGQGPEFLTYFQNEAQLEKSRLLSDRFSAERPKGSFSTLEIQRTEQGDSAMYLCASSFYLGSNEKLFFGSGTQLSVL.

The rearrangement links TRBV5-1 to TRBJ2-1; a weak D match, TRBD1 (5 bases). The CDR3 contains 13 residues. Trimming stripped 2 bases from V and 5 bases from J, with 8 bases between. Germline CDR1 reads SGHRS; CDR2 reads YFSETQ. CDR3 region: CASSFGRDNEQFF. The CDR3 region has the DNA TGCGCCAGCAGCTTCGGCAGGGACAATGAGCAGTTCTTC.

This chain joins TRBV14 and TRBJ2-5; 13 bases align to TRBD2. CDR3 length: 16 residues. With V trimmed by 4 bases and J by 5 bases, 7 bases remained unmatched. Germline V gene lookup returns CDR1 SGHDN and CDR2 FVKESK. The CDR3 spells CASSPTSGGAWETQYF. CDR3 DNA sequence: TGTGCCAGCAGCCCAACTAGCGGGGGGGCCTGGGAGACCCAGTACTTC.

The rearrangement uses TRBV18 and TRBJ2-7; D gene ambiguous. The CDR3 consists of 12 residues. The germline CDR1 and CDR2 sequences are KGHSH and LQKENI. V was shortened by 3 bases and J by 4 bases, with 7 bases between the two germline ends. The CDR3 sequence is CASSPQAYEQYF. CDR3 DNA: TGTGCCAGCTCACCCCAGGCGTACGAGCAGTACTTC.